These T cell receptor beta chains were read from a single sample in a study of Ad26.COV2.S vaccination and SARS-CoV-2 variants. The protocol was immunoSEQ multiplex PCR, while the TCRdb copy is restricted to in-frame clones and leaves out a portion. The data show 400,000 to 450,000 clones, with about nine tenths seen just once and roughly 1.7% held by the top ten. Sequenced material: peripheral blood, taken in a trial of Ad26.COV2.S vaccine versus placebo. The source is a person aged 18-60 years who received the Ad26.COV2.S COVID-19 vaccine or a placebo. The CDR3 runs from the conserved cysteine through the conserved F or W. A D gene is named only where the DNA matches it firmly. Where a row states a size, it is once, few, many or the class of an expanded clone; other rows omit it.

D gene | CDR3 length | J gene | V gene | clone size | CDR3 DNA | CDR3 protein
. | 13 | TRBJ2-3 | TRBV7-9 | . | TGTGCCAGCAGCTTGGACAGCACAGATACGCAGTATTTT | CASSLDSTDTQYF
TRBD1 | 15 | TRBJ2-5 | TRBV19 | . | TGTGCCAGCAAGGCAGGGGGTTGGGCTCAAGAGACCCAGTACTTC | CASKAGGWAQETQYF
. | 15 | TRBJ2-7 | TRBV27 | . | TGTGCCAGCAGTCCCCCGAGTGGTGGGAGCTACGAGCAGTACTTC | CASSPPSGGSYEQYF
TRBD1 | 14 | TRBJ2-7 | TRBV5-1 | . | TGCGCCAGCAGCCAGGGACAGGTGTTCTACGAGCAGTACTTC | CASSQGQVFYEQYF
TRBD1 | 15 | TRBJ1-1 | TRBV4-3 | . | TGCGCCAGCAGCTGGCAGACCGGGACAGGGTCCGAAGCTTTCTTT | CASSWQTGTGSEAFF
TRBD1 | 15 | TRBJ1-1 | TRBV27 | once | TGTGCCAGCAGTCCATCTTACAGGGGAGGGACTGAAGCTTTCTTT | CASSPSYRGGTEAFF
TRBD2 | 16 | TRBJ2-1 | TRBV29-1 | . | TGCAGCGGGACAGGTTTTATTAGCGGGGGGGCATATGAGCAGTTCTTC | CSGTGFISGGAYEQFF
. | 15 | TRBJ1-4 | TRBV7-2 | . | TGTGCCAGCAGCCAAAGTAGGGTCGCTAATGAAAAACTGTTTTTT | CASSQSRVANEKLFF
. | 14 | TRBJ2-7 | TRBV14 | . | TGTGCCAGCAGCCAGACCGGGACATGGGAGGAGCAGTACTTC | CASSQTGTWEEQYF
. | 14 | TRBJ2-3 | TRBV7-2 | . | TGTGCCAGCAGCAGGTCGTACGGCACAGATACGCAGTATTTT | CASSRSYGTDTQYF
TRBD1 | 16 | TRBJ2-1 | TRBV28 | . | TGTGCCAGCAGTTCTTTAGACAGGGAGTCTTACAATGAGCAGTTCTTC | CASSSLDRESYNEQFF
. | 17 | TRBJ2-2 | TRBV18 | once | TGTGCCAGCTCACCACTTGCGAATGGGGGGAACACCGGGGAGCTGTTTTTT | CASSPLANGGNTGELFF
TRBD1 | 13 | TRBJ1-1 | TRBV6-5 | . | TGTGCCAGCACGGGACAGATGAACACTGAAGCTTTCTTT | CASTGQMNTEAFF
. | 17 | TRBJ2-3 | TRBV9 | . | TGTGCCAGCAGCGTTATGGGGGCCCGGGGCGGGACAGATACGCAGTATTTT | CASSVMGARGGTDTQYF
TRBD2 | 15 | TRBJ2-3 | TRBV11-3 | . | TGTGCCAGCAGCCCTACGGGGGGGCGTGCAGATACGCAGTATTTT | CASSPTGGRADTQYF
TRBD1 | 18 | TRBJ1-2 | TRBV9 | . | TGTGCCAGCAGCGTAGCTACGGGGGGGGACAGCTTACCCTATGGCTACACCTTC | CASSVATGGDSLPYGYTF
TRBD1 | 15 | TRBJ2-7 | TRBV4-1 | . | TGCGCCAGCAGCCAAGCAGGGGACAGTACCTACGAGCAGTACTTC | CASSQAGDSTYEQYF
TRBD2 | 15 | TRBJ2-3 | TRBV10-2 | . | TGCGCCAGCAGTGACGGGGGGGGGCTAACAGATACGCAGTATTTT | CASSDGGGLTDTQYF
TRBD1 | 13 | TRBJ1-2 | TRBV29-1 | . | TGCAGCGGGTTGGACAGGGCTAACTATGGCTACACCTTC | CSGLDRANYGYTF
. | 14 | TRBJ1-6 | TRBV28 | . | TGTGCCAGCAGAACCGACATCTATAATTCACCCCTCCACTTT | CASRTDIYNSPLHF
. | 14 | TRBJ1-2 | TRBV7-2 | few | TGTGCCAGCAGCTTAACAGGGTCGGACTATGGCTACACCTTC | CASSLTGSDYGYTF
. | 15 | TRBJ2-7 | TRBV6-1 | . | TGTGCCAGCAGTGAATACGGAGGGGATCCCTACGAGCAGTACTTC | CASSEYGGDPYEQYF
TRBD1 | 16 | TRBJ2-7 | TRBV5-1 | . | TGCGCCAGCAGCCTCGGTGGGGGACAGGCTCAGAACGAGCAGTACTTC | CASSLGGGQAQNEQYF
TRBD1 | 14 | TRBJ2-7 | TRBV23-1 | . | TGCGCCAGCAGCCGCGGACAGGGACACTACGAGCAGTACTTC | CASSRGQGHYEQYF
TRBD2 | 14 | TRBJ2-5 | TRBV6-4 | . | TGTGCCAGCAGTGTGCGGGGGAGCCAAGAGACCCAGTACTTC | CASSVRGSQETQYF
. | 14 | TRBJ1-2 | TRBV9 | . | TGTGCCAGCAGCGTAGCAGGGTCCCGTGTGGGCTACACCTTC | CASSVAGSRVGYTF
. | 14 | TRBJ1-2 | TRBV7-2 | . | TGTGCCAGCAGCTTAGAGGGCCGCGCTCAGGGCTACACCTTC | CASSLEGRAQGYTF
TRBD2 | 15 | TRBJ2-1 | TRBV7-2 | . | TGTGCCAGCAGCTTTTCTAGCGGGGGGGCTAGTGAGCAGTTCTTC | CASSFSSGGASEQFF
TRBD1 | 14 | TRBJ1-5 | TRBV5-1 | once | TGCGCCAGCAGCACCGGACAGGGAGATCAGCCCCAGCATTTT | CASSTGQGDQPQHF
TRBD1 | 13 | TRBJ1-4 | TRBV7-9 | . | TGTGCCAGCAGCTTGAGACAGGGGGAAAAACTGTTTTTT | CASSLRQGEKLFF
. | 16 | TRBJ2-5 | TRBV2 | . | TGTGCCAGCAGATCCAACCCTGGACTGTTACAAGAGACCCAGTACTTC | CASRSNPGLLQETQYF
TRBD1 | 15 | TRBJ2-1 | TRBV10-1 | . | TGCGCCAGCAGTGAGTCCGGACAGGGTCGGGATGAGCAGTTCTTC | CASSESGQGRDEQFF
. | 14 | TRBJ2-3 | TRBV5-1 | . | TGCGCCAGCAGCTTGGAGGGGGGCACAGATACGCAGTATTTT | CASSLEGGTDTQYF
TRBD1 | 15 | TRBJ1-2 | TRBV3-1/TRBV3-2 | . | TGTGCCAGCAGCCAAGGCCAGGGGGCGCCCTATGGCTACACCTTC | CASSQGQGAPYGYTF